This T cell receptor (beta chain) came from a study of cytomegalovirus exposure and HLA in healthy donors. The donors were part of the validation cohort, which consisted of about 130 subjects and was separate from the first cohort of 600 to 850 subjects. Study-wide findings and caveats: In vitro assays verified that three CMV-associated chains recognized CMV antigens specifically.

A note on this clone: Its antigen is unknown.

Generated by immunoSEQ multiplex PCR, the TCRdb table keeps only in-frame clones and is missing some. The sample has about 130,000 clones; 85% to 90% are singletons. The specimen sequenced was PBMCs. This receptor was identified in a man aged 30-40 years in good health and CMV-seronegative.

CDR3 amino acids: CASSLGLADYEQYF. CDR3 bases: TGTGCCAGCAGCCTCGGACTAGCGGATTACGAGCAGTACTTC. This chain joins TRBV7-2 and TRBJ2-7, with 10 bases aligning to TRBD2. After removal of 5 bases from V and 4 bases from J, the junction contained 5 bases not matched to a gene. CDR1 is SGHTA and CDR2 is FQGNSA in the germline V gene. The CDR3 totals 14 residues. The whole variable domain, remainder taken from reference TRBV7-2 and TRBJ2-7, is GAGVSQSPSNKVTEKGKDVELRCDPISGHTALYWYRQSLGQGLEFLIYFQGNSAPDKSGLPSDRFSAERTGGSVSTLTIQRTQQEDSAVYLCASSLGLADYEQYFGPGTRLTVT.